This T cell receptor beta chain derives from a study of T cell responses to AZD1222 COVID-19 vaccine. Note on this clone: Its target is unknown.

Measured with immunoSEQ multiplex PCR; TCRdb has only the in-frame clones, and not every one. Altogether around 120,000 clones are present, more than 85% being singletons, with the ten largest covering around 5%. The V segment lost 5 bases and the J segment 6 bases; nucleotides outside the gene matches: 12. CDR1 is SGHTA, CDR2 FQGNSA, per germline. The CDR3 loop spans 16 amino acids. General observations from the study: Across the whole spike, CD4 TCRs peaked at regions 160-218 and 743-854.

V and J are TRBV7-2 and TRBJ2-3; 9 positions match TRBD2. The origin of this receptor is an adult who received the AZD1222 COVID-19 vaccine. Here the sequenced sample was peripheral blood, taken 28 days after the second AZD1222 dose. Here the CDR3 reads CASSQRTSAYGDTQYF. In DNA form, the CDR3 reads TGTGCCAGCAGCCAACGGACTAGCGCCTACGGGGATACGCAGTATTTT.